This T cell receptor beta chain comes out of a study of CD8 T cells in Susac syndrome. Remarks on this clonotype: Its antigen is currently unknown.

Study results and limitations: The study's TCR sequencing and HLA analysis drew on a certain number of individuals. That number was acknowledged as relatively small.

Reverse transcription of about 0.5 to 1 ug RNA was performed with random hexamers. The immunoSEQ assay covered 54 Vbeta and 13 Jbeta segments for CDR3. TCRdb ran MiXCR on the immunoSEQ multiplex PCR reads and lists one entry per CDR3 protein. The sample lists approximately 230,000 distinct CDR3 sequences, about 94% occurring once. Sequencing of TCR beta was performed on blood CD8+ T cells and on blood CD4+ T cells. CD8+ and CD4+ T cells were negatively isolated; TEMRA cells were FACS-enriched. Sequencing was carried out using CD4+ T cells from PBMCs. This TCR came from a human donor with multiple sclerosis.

The CDR3 nucleotides read TGTGCCAGCAGCGATGCCCCGGGACGAATCTACGAGCAGTACTTC. Amino acids: CASSDAPGRIYEQYF. V gene TRBV3-1 combines with J gene TRBJ2-7, with D possibly called TRBD1 or TRBD2 (5 bases each). The ends were cut back, 5 bases at V and 3 bases at J, with 17 bases in the middle. The CDR3 consists of 15 residues. Germline CDR1 is LGHDT and CDR2 is YNNKEL (reference sequence).